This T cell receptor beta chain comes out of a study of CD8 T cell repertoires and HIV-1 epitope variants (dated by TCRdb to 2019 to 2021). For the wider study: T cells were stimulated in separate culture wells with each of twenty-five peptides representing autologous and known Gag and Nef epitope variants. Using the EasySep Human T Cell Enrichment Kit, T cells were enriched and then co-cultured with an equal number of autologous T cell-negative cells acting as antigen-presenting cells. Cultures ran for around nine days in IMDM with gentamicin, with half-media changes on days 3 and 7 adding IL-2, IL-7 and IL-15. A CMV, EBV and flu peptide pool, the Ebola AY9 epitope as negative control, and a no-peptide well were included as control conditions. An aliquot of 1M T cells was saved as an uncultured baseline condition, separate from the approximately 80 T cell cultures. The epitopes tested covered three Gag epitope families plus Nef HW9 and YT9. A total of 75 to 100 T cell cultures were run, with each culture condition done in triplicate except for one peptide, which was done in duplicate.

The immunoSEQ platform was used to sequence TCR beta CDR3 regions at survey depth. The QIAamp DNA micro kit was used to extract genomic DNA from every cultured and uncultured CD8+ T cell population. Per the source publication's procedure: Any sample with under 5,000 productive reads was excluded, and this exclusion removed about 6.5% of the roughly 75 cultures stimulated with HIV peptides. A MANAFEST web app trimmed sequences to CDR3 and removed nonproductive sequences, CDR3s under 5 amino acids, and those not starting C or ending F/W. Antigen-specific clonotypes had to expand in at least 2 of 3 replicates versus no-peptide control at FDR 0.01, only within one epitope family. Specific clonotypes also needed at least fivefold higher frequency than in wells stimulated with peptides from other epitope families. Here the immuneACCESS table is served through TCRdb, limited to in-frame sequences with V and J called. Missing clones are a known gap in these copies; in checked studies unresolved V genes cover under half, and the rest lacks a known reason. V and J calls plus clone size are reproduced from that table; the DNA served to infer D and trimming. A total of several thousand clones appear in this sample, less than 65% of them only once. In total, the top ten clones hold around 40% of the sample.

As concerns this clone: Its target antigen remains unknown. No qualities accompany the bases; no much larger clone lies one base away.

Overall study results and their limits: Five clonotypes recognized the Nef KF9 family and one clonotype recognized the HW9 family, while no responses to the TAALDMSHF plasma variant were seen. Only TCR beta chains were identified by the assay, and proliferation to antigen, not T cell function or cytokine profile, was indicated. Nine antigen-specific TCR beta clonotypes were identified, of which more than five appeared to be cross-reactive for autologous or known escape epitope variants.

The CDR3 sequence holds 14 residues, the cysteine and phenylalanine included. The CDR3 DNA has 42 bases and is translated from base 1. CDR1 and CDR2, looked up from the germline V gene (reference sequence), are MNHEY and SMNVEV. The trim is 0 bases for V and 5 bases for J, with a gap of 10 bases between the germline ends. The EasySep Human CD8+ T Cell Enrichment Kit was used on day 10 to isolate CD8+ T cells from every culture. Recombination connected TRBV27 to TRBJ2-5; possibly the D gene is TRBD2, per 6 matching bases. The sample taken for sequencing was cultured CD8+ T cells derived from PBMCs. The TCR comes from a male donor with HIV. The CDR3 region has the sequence CASSLSSRGETQYF. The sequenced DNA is TGTGCCAGCAGTTTATCGTCCCGGGGGGAGACCCAGTACTTC.